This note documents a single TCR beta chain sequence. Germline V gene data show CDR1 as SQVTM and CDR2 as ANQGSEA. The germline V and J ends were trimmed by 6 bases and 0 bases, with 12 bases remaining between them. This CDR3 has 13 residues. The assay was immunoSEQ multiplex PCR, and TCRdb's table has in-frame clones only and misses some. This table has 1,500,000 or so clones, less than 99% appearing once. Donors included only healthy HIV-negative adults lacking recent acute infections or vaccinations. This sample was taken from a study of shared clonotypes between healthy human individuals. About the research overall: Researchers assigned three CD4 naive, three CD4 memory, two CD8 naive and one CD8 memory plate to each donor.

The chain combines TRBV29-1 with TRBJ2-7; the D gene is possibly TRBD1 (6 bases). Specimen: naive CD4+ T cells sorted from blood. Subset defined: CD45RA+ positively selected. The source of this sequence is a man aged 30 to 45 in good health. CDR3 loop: CSVRTGTSYEQYF. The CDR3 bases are TGCAGCGTCCGTACAGGGACCTCCTACGAGCAGTACTTC.